This entry describes one TCR beta chain. The antigen is not known. The sample originates from a study of T cell responses to AZD1222 COVID-19 vaccine. Study-wide points: Repertoire sampling was restricted to post-peak T cell response timepoints. Across the whole spike, CD4 TCRs peaked at regions 160-218 and 743-854. Only a handful of AZD1222 recipients, about six in all, had baseline seropositivity.

The CDR3 extends over 16 amino acids. From germline, CDR1 is SGHAT and CDR2 FQNNGV. The germline V and J ends were trimmed by 3 bases and 12 bases, with 24 bases remaining between them. Profiled with immunoSEQ multiplex PCR; TCRdb holds only in-frame clones, not every one. The table lists around 100,000 clones, 87% of them singletons, with roughly 15% in the top ten. The V and J genes are TRBV11-2 and TRBJ2-1; the D gene is possibly TRBD1 (6 bases). The sequences come from peripheral blood, collected on day 0 of AZD1222 vaccination. The receptor's source is an adult in good health. The CDR3 loop reads CASSLRFGGPGVGQFF. Here the CDR3 DNA reads TGTGCCAGCAGCTTGAGGTTCGGCGGACCAGGGGTGGGGCAGTTCTTC.